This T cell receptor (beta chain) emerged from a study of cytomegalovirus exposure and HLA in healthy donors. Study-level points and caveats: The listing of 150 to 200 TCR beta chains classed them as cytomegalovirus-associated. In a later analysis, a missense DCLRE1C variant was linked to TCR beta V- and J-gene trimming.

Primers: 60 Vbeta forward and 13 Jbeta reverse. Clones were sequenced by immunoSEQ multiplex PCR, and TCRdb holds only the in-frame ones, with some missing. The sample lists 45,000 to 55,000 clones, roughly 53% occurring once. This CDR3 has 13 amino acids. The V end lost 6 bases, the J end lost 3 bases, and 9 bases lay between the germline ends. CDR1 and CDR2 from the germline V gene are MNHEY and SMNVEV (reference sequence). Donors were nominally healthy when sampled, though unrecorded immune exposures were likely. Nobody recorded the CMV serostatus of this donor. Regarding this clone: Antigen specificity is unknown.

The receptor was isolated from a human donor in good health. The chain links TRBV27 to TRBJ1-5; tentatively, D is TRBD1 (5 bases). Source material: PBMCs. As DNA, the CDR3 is TGTGCCAGCAGCCGACAGTTCAATCAGCCCCAGCATTTT. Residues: CASSRQFNQPQHF.